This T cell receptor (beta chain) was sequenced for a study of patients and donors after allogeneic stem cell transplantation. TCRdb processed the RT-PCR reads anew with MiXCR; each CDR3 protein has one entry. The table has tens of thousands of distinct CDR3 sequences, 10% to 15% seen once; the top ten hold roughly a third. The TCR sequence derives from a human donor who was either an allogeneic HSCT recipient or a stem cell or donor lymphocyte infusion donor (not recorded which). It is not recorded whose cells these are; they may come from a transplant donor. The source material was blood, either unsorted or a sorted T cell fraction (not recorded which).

The CDR3 protein is CASSLRGKTSPTNEKLFF. CDR3 in DNA: TGTGCCAGCAGCTTAAGGGGAAAAACCTCCCCAACTAATGAAAAACTGTTTTTT. The chain is built from TRBV7-9 and TRBJ1-4, with a possible D match to TRBD1 (5 bases). The V end lost 2 bases, the J end lost 0 bases, and 16 bases lay between the germline ends. This CDR3 has 18 residues. Germline V gene data show CDR1 as SEHNR and CDR2 as FQNEAQ (reference sequence).